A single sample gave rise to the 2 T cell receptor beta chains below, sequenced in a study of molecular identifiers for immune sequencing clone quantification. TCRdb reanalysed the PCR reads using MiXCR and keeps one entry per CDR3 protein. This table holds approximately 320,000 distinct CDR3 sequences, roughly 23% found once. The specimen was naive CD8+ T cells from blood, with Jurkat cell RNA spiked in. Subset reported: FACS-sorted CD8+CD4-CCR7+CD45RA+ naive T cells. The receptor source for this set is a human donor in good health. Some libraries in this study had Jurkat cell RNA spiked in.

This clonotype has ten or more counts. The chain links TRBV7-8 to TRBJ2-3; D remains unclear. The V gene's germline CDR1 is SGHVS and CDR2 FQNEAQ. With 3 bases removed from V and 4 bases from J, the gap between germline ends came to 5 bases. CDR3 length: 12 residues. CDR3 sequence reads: CASSLDPDTQYF. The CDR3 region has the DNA TGTGCCAGCAGCTTGGATCCAGATACGCAGTATTTT.

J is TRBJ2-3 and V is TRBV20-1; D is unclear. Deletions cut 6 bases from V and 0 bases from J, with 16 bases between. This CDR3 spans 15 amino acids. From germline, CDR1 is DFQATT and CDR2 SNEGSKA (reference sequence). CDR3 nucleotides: TGCAGTGCGCGCTCCTCCGACGAGAGCACAGATACGCAGTATTTT. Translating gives CSARSSDESTDTQYF.